The 26 T cell receptor beta chains below come from one sample, sequenced in a study of CD8+CD57+ T cells in acquired aplastic anemia. Only patients with CD8+CD57+ cell expansion on flow cytometry were chosen for sequencing. For CDR3 and TCR beta VDJ profiling, genomic DNA was the template used. TCRdb called the reads again in MiXCR, with one record for every CDR3 protein. The sample includes about 58,000 distinct CDR3 sequences, approximately 50% seen only once; the top ten take roughly 15%. The sequencing input was sorted CD4+, CD8+, or CD8+CD57+ T cells (not recorded which) from PBMCs. These TCRs come from a human donor with aplastic anemia.

This chain links TRBV29-1 with TRBJ2-7; 9 positions agree with TRBD1. There are 13 residues in the CDR3. Unmatched junction bases numbered 4, after V lost 3 bases and J lost 4 bases. Germline-derived CDR1 and CDR2 are SQVTM and ANQGSEA. As DNA, the CDR3 is TGCAGCGTTGATCTGGGACAGGGTTACGAGCAGTACTTC. This translates into CSVDLGQGYEQYF.

By proportion, this clonotype is medium-sized. The genes are TRBV29-1 and TRBJ2-7; tentative D call: TRBD2 (5 bases). CDR3 length: 10 amino acids. Germline lookup yields CDR1 SQVTM and CDR2 ANQGSEA. Trimming took 4 bases from V and 6 from J, leaving 7 bases between them. CDR3: CSVVRGEQYF. The CDR3 coding sequence is TGCAGCGTTGTACGGGGCGAGCAGTACTTC.

The V gene is TRBV7-9, the J gene TRBJ2-7, with D unclear. Trimming stripped 0 bases from V and 7 bases from J, with 7 bases between. The CDR3 runs 12 residues. Germline V gene sequence: CDR1 SEHNR, CDR2 FQNEAQ (reference sequence). CDR3 in DNA: TGTGCCAGCAGCTTAGCCCTGTTTGAGCAGTACTTC. Residues: CASSLALFEQYF.

The rearrangement joins TRBV20-1 to TRBJ1-2, with 7 positions matching TRBD1. Germline V gives CDR1 DFQATT, CDR2 SNEGSKA (reference sequence). Germline trimming cut 1 base from V and 7 bases from J; bases unmatched to any gene: 6. The CDR3 is 13 amino acids. CDR3 in DNA: TGCAGTGCTAGAGGACAGGGATCCGGTGGCTACACCTTC. This codes for CSARGQGSGGYTF.

This clonotype was seen repeatedly, ten times or more. The chain carries TRBV7-9 and TRBJ2-1; D may be TRBD1 (6 bases). This CDR3 has 16 amino acids. Trimming removed 6 bases from V and 0 bases from J, with 15 bases in between. Germline CDR1 SEHNR, CDR2 FQNEAQ (reference sequence). In DNA form, the CDR3 reads TGTGCCAGCAGTCCAGGACAGTCGAGCTCCTACAATGAGCAGTTCTTC. It is translated as CASSPGQSSSYNEQFF.

This chain connects TRBV29-1 to TRBJ2-7, with 9 bases aligning to TRBD1. CDR3 length equals 15 residues. The V and J ends lost 3 bases and 4 bases, in that order; junction bases with no gene match: 10. CDR1 and CDR2 (germline): SQVTM, ANQGSEA. The CDR3: CSVELTGGGGYEQYF. CDR3 coding DNA: TGCAGCGTTGAGTTAACAGGGGGCGGAGGTTACGAGCAGTACTTC.

This chain links TRBV19 with TRBJ2-7; 9 bases agree with TRBD1. The CDR3 loop spans 15 amino acids. Germline values: CDR1 LNHDA, CDR2 SQIVND (reference sequence). The junction had 10 bases not matched to a gene; V was cut back by 4 bases and J by 6 bases. The DNA for the CDR3 is TGTGCCAGTAGTAAACAGGGGGCGTCAACTCTCGAGCAGTACTTC. Translating it yields CASSKQGASTLEQYF.

This clonotype is a singleton in its sample. This chain joins TRBV11-1 and TRBJ1-6; 8 bases match TRBD1. The CDR3 spans 17 residues. The germline gives CDR1 SGHAT, CDR2 FQDESV (reference sequence). Unmatched junction bases numbered 8, after V lost 0 bases and J lost 7 bases. In DNA, the CDR3 is TGTGCCAGCAGCTTAGCGCTGCAGGGGGCCCTGAATTCACCCCTCCACTTT. It yields the protein CASSLALQGALNSPLHF.

This clonotype was seen only a few times. This rearrangement joins TRBV19 to TRBJ1-5, with 7 positions matching TRBD1. Germline CDR1 and CDR2: LNHDA and SQIVND (reference sequence). V gave up 5 bases and J gave up 6 bases; unmatched junction bases: 4. The CDR3 has 13 residues. The CDR3 DNA sequence: TGTGCCAGTAGTTTACAGGGGCCTCAGCCCCAGCATTTT. Amino acid sequence: CASSLQGPQPQHF.

This rearrangement joins TRBV2 to TRBJ2-7; a weak D match, TRBD1 (6 bases). Germline V gives CDR1 SNHLY, CDR2 FYNNEI. V gave up 5 bases and J gave up 6 bases, with 11 bases separating them. The length of the CDR3 is 12 residues. The CDR3 sequence: CASSRQEVEQYF. In DNA, the CDR3 is TGTGCCAGCAGTCGACAGGAAGTCGAGCAGTACTTC.

This clonotype was picked up many times. The chain is built from TRBV7-3 and TRBJ2-1; 11 nucleotides match TRBD2. Germline trimming cut 5 bases from V and 6 bases from J; bases unmatched to any gene: 3. CDR1 is SGHTA and CDR2 is FQGTGA in the germline V gene. The CDR3 sequence is 14 residues long. Written as DNA, the CDR3 is TGTGCCAGCAGCCGTAGCGGGGGGGCCAATGAGCAGTTCTTC. Translated, it gives CASSRSGGANEQFF.

V is TRBV7-9 and J is TRBJ1-6; D is ambiguous. Germline-derived CDR1 and CDR2 are SEHNR and FQNEAQ (reference sequence). This CDR3 contains 12 residues. Trimming removed 4 bases at V and 2 bases at J, with 0 bases between. In nucleotides, the CDR3 is TGTGCCAGCAGCTCCTATAATTCACCCCTCCACTTT. Translated: CASSSYNSPLHF.

This clonotype was observed many times. This chain connects TRBV20-1 to TRBJ2-3; TRBD1 is a possible D gene (6 bases). V was cut by 0 bases and J by 4 bases, with 17 bases left in between. Germline V lookup: CDR1 DFQATT, CDR2 SNEGSKA (reference sequence). This CDR3 is 16 amino acids long. The CDR3: CSARDRGGQGPDTQYF. The CDR3 DNA is TGCAGTGCTAGAGATCGTGGGGGCCAAGGTCCAGATACGCAGTATTTT.

The chain joins TRBV5-5 to TRBJ2-3; the match to TRBD1 covers 9 bases. CDR3 size: 14 residues. The junction had 2 bases not matched to a gene; V was cut back by 4 bases and J by 2 bases. Looked up from germline, CDR1 is SGHKS and CDR2 is YYEKEE (reference sequence). In DNA, the CDR3 is TGTGCCAGCAGCGGGACAGGGTCCACAGATACGCAGTATTTT. It codes for CASSGTGSTDTQYF.

This clonotype was detected many times. The rearrangement uses TRBV28 and TRBJ2-7; D not certain. The CDR3 runs to 13 residues. V lost 6 bases to trimming and J lost 5 bases, with 14 bases between them. Germline V gene lookup returns CDR1 MDHEN and CDR2 SYDVKM. The CDR3 reads CASRNVGINEQYF. Written as DNA, the CDR3 is TGTGCCAGCAGGAACGTAGGGATCAACGAGCAGTACTTC.

The chain recombines TRBV25-1 with TRBJ1-1; 9 bases fit TRBD1. The J segment lost 1 base and the V segment lost 1 base, leaving 7 bases of the junction unmatched. This CDR3 spans 17 amino acids. Looked up from germline, CDR1 is MGHDK and CDR2 is SYGVNS. CDR3 coding DNA: TGTGCCAGCAGTGAATGGGGGACAGGGCTTGGGAACACTGAAGCTTTCTTT. Its translation is CASSEWGTGLGNTEAFF.

The CDR3 DNA is TGCGCCAGCAGCTTGAACTGGGAAGGAAACACCATATATTTT. It codes for CASSLNWEGNTIYF. The chain has TRBV5-1 and TRBJ1-3; D is unclear. The germline V gene has CDR1 SGHRS and CDR2 YFSETQ. The CDR3 length is 14 residues. The V gene lost 1 base and the J gene lost 4 bases, with 9 bases spanning the gap.

This chain uses TRBV29-1 with TRBJ2-1, with 9 nucleotides matching TRBD2. This CDR3 region has 16 residues. Germline V gene sequence: CDR1 SQVTM, CDR2 ANQGSEA. J gave up 0 bases and V 3 bases, and 6 bases lay outside the gene matches. The CDR3 reads CSVELAGKSSYNEQFF. DNA for the CDR3: TGCAGCGTTGAGCTAGCGGGGAAAAGCTCCTACAATGAGCAGTTCTTC.

This clonotype showed up just a few times. The chain combines TRBV11-2 with TRBJ2-3; TRBD2 matches at 11 bases. The germline CDR1 and CDR2 sequences are SGHAT and FQNNGV. The CDR3 is 17 residues long. The V and J ends lost 1 base and 7 bases, in that order; junction bases with no gene match: 10. The CDR3 DNA is TGTGCCAGCAGCTTAGGGGGACTAGCGGAGATAAAGAATACGCAGTATTTT. Protein: CASSLGGLAEIKNTQYF.

J is TRBJ1-4 and V is TRBV25-1, with 7 bases identical to TRBD1. Germline V gene lookup returns CDR1 MGHDK and CDR2 SYGVNS. The V gene end was trimmed by 4 bases and the J gene end by 3 bases; junction bases not matched to a gene: 5. CDR3 length: 15 amino acids. The CDR3 bases are TGTGCCAGCAGTGGAAGACAGGGCCCTAATGAAAAACTGTTTTTT. Encoded protein: CASSGRQGPNEKLFF.

This clonotype appeared many times. This sequence joins TRBV19 and TRBJ1-2; 7 bases match TRBD1. V lost 1 base and J lost 3; bases outside the gene matches: 8. The CDR3 spans 16 residues. CDR1 and CDR2 from the germline V gene are LNHDA and SQIVND (reference sequence). The CDR3 here is CASSIGTSTGDYGYTF. The CDR3 DNA reads TGTGCCAGTAGTATAGGAACTTCTACAGGGGACTATGGCTACACCTTC.

The V call is TRBV2, the J call TRBJ1-6; D not resolved. The CDR3 has 11 amino acids. The germline gives CDR1 SNHLY, CDR2 FYNNEI. With 0 bases removed from V and 11 bases from J, the gap between germline ends came to 2 bases. CDR3 sequence: CASSEAAPLHF. The CDR3 coding sequence is TGTGCCAGCAGTGAAGCTGCACCCCTCCACTTT.

This sequence joins TRBV24-1 and TRBJ2-3; D remains ambiguous. Germline V gives CDR1 KGHDR, CDR2 SFDVKD. Trimming removed 4 bases at V and 5 bases at J, with 9 bases between. CDR3 length: 13 residues. DNA for the CDR3: TGTGCCACCAGTGACCCGGTCGGAGATACGCAGTATTTT. Encoded protein: CATSDPVGDTQYF.

The chain couples TRBV20-1 to TRBJ2-7; 10 bases match TRBD2. This CDR3 is built from 11 residues. Germline V lookup: CDR1 DFQATT, CDR2 SNEGSKA (reference sequence). V lost 8 bases, J lost 2 bases, and 0 bases stayed unmatched. The CDR3 DNA reads as TGCAGTAGCGGGGGGGCCTACGAGCAGTACTTC. Its translation is CSSGGAYEQYF.

This clonotype was detected only a few times. A much larger clonotype is one base distant, so this may be a read error. The chain uses TRBV11-2 and TRBJ1-2, with D maybe TRBD1 (5 bases). This CDR3 is built from 16 residues. Germline assignment: CDR1 SGHAT and CDR2 FQNNGV. The V end was cut by 5 bases, the J end by 1 base, with 17 bases between. The CDR3 DNA sequence: TGTGCCAGCAGCCTCCGGTGGGGACGGGGTAACTATGGCTACACCTTC. Translated, it gives CASSLRWGRGNYGYTF.

The CDR3 DNA sequence: TGTGCCAGCAGGACAAGGACAGATCTGAGCTATGGCTACACCTTC. As protein: CASRTRTDLSYGYTF. The chain combines TRBV6-1 with TRBJ1-2; the D gene is possibly TRBD1 (6 bases). The CDR3 has 15 residues. Trimming stripped 6 bases from V and 4 bases from J, with 18 bases between. In germline, CDR1 is MNHNS, CDR2 SASEGT.